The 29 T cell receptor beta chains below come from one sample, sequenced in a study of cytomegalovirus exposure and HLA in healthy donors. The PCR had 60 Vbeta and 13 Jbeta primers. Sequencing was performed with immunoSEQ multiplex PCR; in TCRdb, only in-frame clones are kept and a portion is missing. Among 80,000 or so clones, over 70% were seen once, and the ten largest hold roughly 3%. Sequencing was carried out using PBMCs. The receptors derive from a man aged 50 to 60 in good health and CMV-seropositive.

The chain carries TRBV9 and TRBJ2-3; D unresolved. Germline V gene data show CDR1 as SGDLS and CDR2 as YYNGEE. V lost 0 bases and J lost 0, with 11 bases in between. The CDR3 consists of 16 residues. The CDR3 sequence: CASSVDFVPSTDTQYF. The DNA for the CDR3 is TGTGCCAGCAGCGTAGATTTCGTCCCTAGCACAGATACGCAGTATTTT. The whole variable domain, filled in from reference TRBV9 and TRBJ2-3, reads DSGVTQTPKHLITATGQRVTLRCSPRSGDLSVYWYQQSLDQGLQFLIQYYNGEERAKGNILERFSAQQFPDLHSELNLSSLELGDSALYFCASSVDFVPSTDTQYFGPGTRLTVL.

The CDR3 DNA follows: TGCGCCAGCAGCCACCTGACTAGCGGCCCAACCCAGTACTTC. Protein product: CASSHLTSGPTQYF. This chain joins TRBV4-1 and TRBJ2-5, with 9 positions matching TRBD2. Germline trimming cut 3 bases from V and 8 bases from J; bases unmatched to any gene: 7. CDR3 size: 14 residues. The germline gives CDR1 MGHRA, CDR2 YSYEKL.

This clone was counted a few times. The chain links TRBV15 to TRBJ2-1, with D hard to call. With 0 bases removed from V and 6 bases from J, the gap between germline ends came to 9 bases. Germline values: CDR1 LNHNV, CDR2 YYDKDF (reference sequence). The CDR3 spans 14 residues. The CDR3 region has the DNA TGTGCCACCAGCAGAGATGTACGCGGCAATGAGCAGTTCTTC. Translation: CATSRDVRGNEQFF.

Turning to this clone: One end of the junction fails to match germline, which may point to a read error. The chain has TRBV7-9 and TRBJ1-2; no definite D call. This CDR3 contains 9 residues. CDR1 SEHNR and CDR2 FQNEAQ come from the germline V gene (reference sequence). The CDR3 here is CSSSSSYTF. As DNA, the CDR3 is TGTTCCAGCAGTTCCAGTTACACCTTC.

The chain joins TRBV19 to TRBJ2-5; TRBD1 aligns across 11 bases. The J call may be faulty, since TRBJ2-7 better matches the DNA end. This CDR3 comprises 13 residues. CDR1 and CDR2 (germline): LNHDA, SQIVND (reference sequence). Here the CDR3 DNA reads TGTGCCAGCGGACAGGGGGCTGGCTACGAGCAGTACTTC. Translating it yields CASGQGAGYEQYF.

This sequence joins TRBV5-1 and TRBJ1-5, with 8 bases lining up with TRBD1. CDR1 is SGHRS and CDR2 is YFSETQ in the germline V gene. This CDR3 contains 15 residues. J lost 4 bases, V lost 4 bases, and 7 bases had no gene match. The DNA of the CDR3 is TGCGCCAGCAGCCCTTGGACAGGGTTAAATCAGCCCCAGCATTTT. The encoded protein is CASSPWTGLNQPQHF.

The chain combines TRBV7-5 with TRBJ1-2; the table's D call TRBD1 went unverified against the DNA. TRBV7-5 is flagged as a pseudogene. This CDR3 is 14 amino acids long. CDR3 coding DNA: TGTGTCAGAAGCGACCCCCGACAGGGTTTGGGCTACACCTTC. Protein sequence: CVRSDPRQGLGYTF.

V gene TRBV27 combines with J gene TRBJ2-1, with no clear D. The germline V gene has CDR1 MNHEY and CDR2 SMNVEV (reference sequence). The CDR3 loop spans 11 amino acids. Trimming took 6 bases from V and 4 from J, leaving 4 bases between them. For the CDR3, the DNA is TGTGCCAGCAGCTATTACAATGAGCAGTTCTTC. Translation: CASSYYNEQFF.

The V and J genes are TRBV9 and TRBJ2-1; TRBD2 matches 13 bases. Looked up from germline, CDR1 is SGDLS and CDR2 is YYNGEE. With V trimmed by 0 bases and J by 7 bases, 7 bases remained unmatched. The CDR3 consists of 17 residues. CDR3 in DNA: TGTGCCAGCAGCGTAGGACTAGCGGGAGGCCCCTTTAATGAGCAGTTCTTC. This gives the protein CASSVGLAGGPFNEQFF.

CDR3 bases: TGTGCCAGCAGTTACTCGATCGAGCGGTCCTACAATGAGCAGTTCTTC. Residues: CASSYSIERSYNEQFF. The V call is TRBV6-5, the J call TRBJ2-1; tentative D call: TRBD2 (5 bases). In germline, CDR1 is MNHEY, CDR2 SVGAGI. This CDR3 has 16 amino acids. Trimming pared 0 bases from V and 1 base from J, leaving 10 bases between.

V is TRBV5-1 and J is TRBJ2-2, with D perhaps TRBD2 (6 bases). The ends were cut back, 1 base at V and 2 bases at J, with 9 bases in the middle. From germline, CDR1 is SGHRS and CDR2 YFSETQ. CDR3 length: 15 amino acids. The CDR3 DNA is TGCGCCAGCAGCTTGATTGCGGGAAACACCGGGGAGCTGTTTTTT. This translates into CASSLIAGNTGELFF.

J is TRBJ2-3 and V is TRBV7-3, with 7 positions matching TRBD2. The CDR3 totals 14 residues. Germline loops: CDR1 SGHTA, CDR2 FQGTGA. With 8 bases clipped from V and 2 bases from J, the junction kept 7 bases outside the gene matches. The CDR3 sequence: CASGQRGPTDTQYF. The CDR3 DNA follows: TGTGCCAGCGGTCAGCGGGGCCCCACAGATACGCAGTATTTT.

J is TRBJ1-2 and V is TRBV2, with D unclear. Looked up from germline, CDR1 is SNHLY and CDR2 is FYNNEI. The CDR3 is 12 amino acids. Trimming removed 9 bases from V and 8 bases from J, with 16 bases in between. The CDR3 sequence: CASEWRGEGYTF. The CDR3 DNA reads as TGTGCCAGTGAATGGCGAGGAGAGGGCTACACCTTC.

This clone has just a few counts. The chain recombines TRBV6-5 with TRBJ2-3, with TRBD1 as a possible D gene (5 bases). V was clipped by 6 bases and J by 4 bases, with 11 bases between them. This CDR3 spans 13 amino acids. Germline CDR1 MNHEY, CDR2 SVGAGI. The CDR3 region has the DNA TGTGCCAGCAGGACCTGGGGCCCAGATACGCAGTATTTT. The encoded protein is CASRTWGPDTQYF.

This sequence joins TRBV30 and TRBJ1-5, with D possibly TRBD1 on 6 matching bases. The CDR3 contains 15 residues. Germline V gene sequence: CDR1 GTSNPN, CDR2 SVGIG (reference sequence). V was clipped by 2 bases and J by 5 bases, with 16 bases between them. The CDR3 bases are TGTGCCTGGAGTACGGGACTAGGGGGGGATCAGCCCCAGCATTTT. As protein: CAWSTGLGGDQPQHF. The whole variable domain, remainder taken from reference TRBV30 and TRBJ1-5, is SQTIHQWPATLVQPVGSPLSLECTVEGTSNPNLYWYRQAAGRGLQLLFYSVGIGQISSEVPQNLSASRPQDRQFILSSKKLLLSDSGFYLCAWSTGLGGDQPQHFGDGTRLSIL.

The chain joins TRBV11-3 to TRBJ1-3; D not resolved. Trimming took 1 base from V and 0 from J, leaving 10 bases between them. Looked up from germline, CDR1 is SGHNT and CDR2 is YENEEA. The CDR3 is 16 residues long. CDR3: CASSLVGSNSGNTIYF. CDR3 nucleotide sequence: TGTGCCAGCAGCTTAGTGGGCAGCAACTCTGGAAACACCATATATTTT.

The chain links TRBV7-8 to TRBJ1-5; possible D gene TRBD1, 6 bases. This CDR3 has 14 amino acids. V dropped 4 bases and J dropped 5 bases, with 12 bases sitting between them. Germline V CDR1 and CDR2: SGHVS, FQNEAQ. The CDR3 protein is CASSSQQGDQPQHF. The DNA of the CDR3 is TGTGCCAGCAGCTCACAACAGGGAGATCAGCCCCAGCATTTT.

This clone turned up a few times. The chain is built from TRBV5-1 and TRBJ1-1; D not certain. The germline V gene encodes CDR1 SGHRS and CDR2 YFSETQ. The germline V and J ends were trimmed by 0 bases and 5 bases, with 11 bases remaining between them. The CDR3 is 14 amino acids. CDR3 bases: TGCGCCAGCAGCTTGGGAGTGGTTCGGACTGAAGCTTTCTTT. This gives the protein CASSLGVVRTEAFF. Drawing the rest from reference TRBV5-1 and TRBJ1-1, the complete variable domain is KAGVTQTPRYLIKTRGQQVTLSCSPISGHRSVSWYQQTPGQGLQFLFEYFSETQRNKGNFPGRFSGRQFSNSRSEMNVSTLELGDSALYLCASSLGVVRTEAFFGQGTRLTVV.

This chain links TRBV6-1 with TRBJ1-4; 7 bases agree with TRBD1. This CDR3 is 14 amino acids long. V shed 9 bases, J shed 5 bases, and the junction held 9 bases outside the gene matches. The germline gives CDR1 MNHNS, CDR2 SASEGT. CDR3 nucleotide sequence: TGTGCCAGTGTACAGGGGAGAGTGAATGAAAAACTGTTTTTT. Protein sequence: CASVQGRVNEKLFF.

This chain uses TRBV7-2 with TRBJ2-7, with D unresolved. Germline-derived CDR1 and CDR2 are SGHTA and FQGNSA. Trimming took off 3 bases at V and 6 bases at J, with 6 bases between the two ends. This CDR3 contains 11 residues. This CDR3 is CASSLGPEQYF. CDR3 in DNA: TGTGCCAGCAGCTTGGGCCCCGAGCAGTACTTC.

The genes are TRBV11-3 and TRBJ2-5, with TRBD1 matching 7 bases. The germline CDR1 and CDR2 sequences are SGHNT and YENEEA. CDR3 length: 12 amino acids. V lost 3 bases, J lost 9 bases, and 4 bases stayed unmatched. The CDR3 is CASSLTGTSQYF. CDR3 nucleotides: TGTGCCAGCAGCTTGACAGGGACGTCCCAGTACTTC.

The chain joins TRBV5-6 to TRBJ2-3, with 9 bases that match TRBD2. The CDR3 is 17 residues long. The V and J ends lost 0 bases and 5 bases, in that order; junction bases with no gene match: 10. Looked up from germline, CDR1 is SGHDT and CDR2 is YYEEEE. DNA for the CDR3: TGTGCCAGCAGCTTGGCCGTGGCTAGCGGGAAGGGAGATACGCAGTATTTT. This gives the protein CASSLAVASGKGDTQYF.

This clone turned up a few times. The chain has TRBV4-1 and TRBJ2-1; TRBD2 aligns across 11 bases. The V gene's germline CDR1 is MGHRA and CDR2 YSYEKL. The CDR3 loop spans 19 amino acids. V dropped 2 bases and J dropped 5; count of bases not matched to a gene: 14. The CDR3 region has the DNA TGCGCCAGCAGCCAAAACCCCGGGACTAGCGGAGTCGCAAACAATGAGCAGTTCTTC. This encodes CASSQNPGTSGVANNEQFF.

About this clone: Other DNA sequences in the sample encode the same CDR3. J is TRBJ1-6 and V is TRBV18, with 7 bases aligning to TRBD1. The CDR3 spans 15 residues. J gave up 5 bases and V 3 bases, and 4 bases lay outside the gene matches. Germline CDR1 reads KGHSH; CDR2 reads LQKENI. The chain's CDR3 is CASSPRQGDNSPLHF. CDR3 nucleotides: TGTGCCAGCTCACCGAGACAGGGCGATAATTCACCCCTCCACTTT.

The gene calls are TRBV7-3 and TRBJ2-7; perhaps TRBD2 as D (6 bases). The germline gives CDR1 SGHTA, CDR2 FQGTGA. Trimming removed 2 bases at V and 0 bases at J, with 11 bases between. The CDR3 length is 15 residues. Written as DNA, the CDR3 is TGTGCCAGCAGCTTATTTGGCGGGACCTCCTACGAGCAGTACTTC. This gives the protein CASSLFGGTSYEQYF.

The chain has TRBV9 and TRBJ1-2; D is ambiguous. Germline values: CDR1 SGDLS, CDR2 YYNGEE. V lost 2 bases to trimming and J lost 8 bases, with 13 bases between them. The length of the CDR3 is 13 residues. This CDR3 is CASSVEGVRGYTF. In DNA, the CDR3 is TGTGCCAGCAGCGTTGAGGGCGTTCGGGGCTACACCTTC.

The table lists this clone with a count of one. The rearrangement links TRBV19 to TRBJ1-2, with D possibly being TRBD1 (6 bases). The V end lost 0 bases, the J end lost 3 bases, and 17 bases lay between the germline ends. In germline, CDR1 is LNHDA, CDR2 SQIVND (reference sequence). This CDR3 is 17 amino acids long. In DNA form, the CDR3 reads TGTGCCAGTAGTATAGAAGGGCACAGGGAAGCTTACTATGGCTACACCTTC. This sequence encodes CASSIEGHREAYYGYTF.

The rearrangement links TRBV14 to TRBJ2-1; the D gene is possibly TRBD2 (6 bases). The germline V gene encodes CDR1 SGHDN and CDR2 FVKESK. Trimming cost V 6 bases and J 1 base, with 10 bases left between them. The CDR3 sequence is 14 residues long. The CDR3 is CASRLEGSYNEQFF. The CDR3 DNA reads TGTGCCAGCAGATTGGAGGGGTCCTACAATGAGCAGTTCTTC.

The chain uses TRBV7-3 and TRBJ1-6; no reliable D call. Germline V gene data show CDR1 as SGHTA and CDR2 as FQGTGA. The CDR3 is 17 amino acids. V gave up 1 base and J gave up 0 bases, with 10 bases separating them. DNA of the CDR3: TGTGCCAGCAGCTTAATGCCCCCCGGCTCCTATAATTCACCCCTCCACTTT. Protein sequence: CASSLMPPGSYNSPLHF.